This T cell receptor beta chain stems from a study of blood T cell repertoires in COVID-19. Study context: COVID-19 samples, acute and convalescent, were from the United States, Italy and Spain. T cells, B-cell-depleted T cells, or PBMCs provided the cDNA or gDNA that served as material.

Per the germline V gene, CDR1 is SGHVS and CDR2 is FQNEAQ. The length of the CDR3 is 14 residues. Trimming pared 6 bases from V and 5 bases from J, leaving 14 bases between. Sequencing was performed with immunoSEQ multiplex PCR; in TCRdb, only in-frame clones are kept and a portion is missing. The profile shows about 150,000 clones, roughly 88% of them singletons. Sequences were obtained from peripheral blood. The chain uses TRBV7-8 and TRBJ1-5; perhaps TRBD1 as D (5 bases). The sequence derives from a man aged 55 to 70 with active or convalescent COVID-19. CDR3 nucleotide sequence: TGTGCCAGCAGTCCAAGACAGCCTTATCAGCCCCAGCATTTT. This encodes CASSPRQPYQPQHF. Drawing the rest from reference TRBV7-8 and TRBJ1-5, the complete variable domain is GAGVSQSPRYKVAKRGQDVALRCDPISGHVSLFWYQQALGQGPEFLTYFQNEAQLDKSGLPSDRFFAERPEGSVSTLKIQRTQQEDSAVYLCASSPRQPYQPQHFGDGTRLSIL.